This T cell receptor beta chain was identified during a study of T cell changes during pregnancy in multiple sclerosis. Here immunoSEQ multiplex PCR was the method, and the copy in TCRdb shows in-frame clones only, minus some. The profile shows around 50,000 clones, around 94% of them singletons. The length of the CDR3 is 14 residues. V lost 3 bases to trimming and J lost 7 bases; unmatched junction nucleotides: 5. Germline V gives CDR1 MNHEY, CDR2 SMNVEV (reference sequence). This specimen consisted of CD4+ T cells from peripheral blood mononuclear cells, obtained in the third trimester of pregnancy. The V gene is TRBV27, the J gene TRBJ1-2, with 10 bases fitting TRBD1. The receptor comes from a female donor with multiple sclerosis, enrolled in a pregnancy study. The CDR3 protein is CASSFRQGASGYTF. CDR3 nucleotide sequence: TGTGCCAGCAGTTTCCGACAGGGGGCGAGTGGCTACACCTTC.